This TCR beta chain was observed in a study of blood T cell repertoires in COVID-19. V lost 2 bases, J lost 8 bases, and 8 bases stayed unmatched. Germline V gives CDR1 KGHSH, CDR2 LQKENI. The CDR3 runs 15 residues. Original analysis: Amplification of reference gene primers provided the estimated nucleated cell counts. Sequencing used immunoSEQ multiplex PCR; TCRdb keeps in-frame clones, though not all of them. V, J and clone size reflect that table, while D and trimming were determined from the DNA. This table holds some 41,000 clones, about 88% found once. This clone was observed a few times. The sequence derives from a man aged 65 to 79 with active COVID-19. The chain uses TRBV18 and TRBJ1-4; 7 positions agree with TRBD1. The specimen sequenced was peripheral blood. CDR3 DNA sequence: TGTGCCAGCTCACCATCTACAGGGGCGGGAGAAAAACTGTTTTTT. Protein: CASSPSTGAGEKLFF.